One and the same sample provided the 27 T cell receptor beta chains below, sequenced in a study of Ad26.COV2.S vaccination and SARS-CoV-2 variants. Treatment described: some 20 received Ad26.COV2.S at low or high dose, single or two shots; 5 received placebo; per-sample allocation not given. Day 63 following the first vaccine or placebo injection was when the samples were taken. This table comes from immunoSEQ multiplex PCR, and its TCRdb copy is limited to in-frame clones, with some not included. The sample carries 450,000 to 550,000 clones, 89% recorded once. The specimen comprised peripheral blood, sampled in a trial of Ad26.COV2.S vaccine versus placebo. These receptors originate from a person aged 18 to 59 who received the Ad26.COV2.S COVID-19 vaccine or a placebo.

V usage is TRBV7-2 and J usage is TRBJ2-6; D perhaps matches TRBD2 (5 bases). Trimming cost V 6 bases and J 0 bases, with 12 bases left between them. In germline, CDR1 is SGHTA, CDR2 FQGNSA. CDR3 length: 16 residues. CDR3 in DNA: TGTGCCAGCAGACCCGGAGGAGACTCTGGGGCCAACGTCCTGACTTTC. This encodes CASRPGGDSGANVLTF.

This clone was observed once. This chain joins TRBV4-1 and TRBJ2-3; the D is unclear. The CDR3 is 14 residues long. CDR1 is MGHRA, CDR2 YSYEKL, per germline. Trimming took 0 bases from V and 0 from J, leaving 4 bases between them. The CDR3 nucleotides are TGCGCCAGCAGCCAAGACCCCAGCACAGATACGCAGTATTTT. Protein product: CASSQDPSTDTQYF.

The rearrangement links TRBV15 to TRBJ1-2, with 10 bases fitting TRBD1. This CDR3 spans 13 amino acids. Germline CDR1 is LNHNV and CDR2 is YYDKDF (reference sequence). V was pared by 8 bases and J by 10 bases, with 10 bases of the junction left unmatched. The CDR3 here is CATGKRQGADYTF. Written as DNA, the CDR3 is TGTGCCACCGGGAAGAGACAGGGGGCTGACTACACCTTC.

This chain joins TRBV30 and TRBJ2-1; D is perhaps TRBD1 or TRBD2 (5 bases each). V was pared by 1 base and J by 0 bases, with 7 bases between. Germline CDR1 is GTSNPN and CDR2 is SVGIG (reference sequence). The CDR3 contains 14 residues. The CDR3 coding sequence is TGTGCCTGGAGTGAGGGGAGCTCCTACAATGAGCAGTTCTTC. It encodes CAWSEGSSYNEQFF.

The chain joins TRBV7-2 to TRBJ1-2, with a tentative D call TRBD1 (6 bases). CDR1 and CDR2 (germline): SGHTA, FQGNSA. The CDR3 length is 16 residues. Trimming took off 6 bases at V and 2 bases at J, with 19 bases between the two ends. The DNA of the CDR3 is TGTGCCAGCAGGAACGCGGGGGCCCGTAAGAACTATGGCTACACCTTC. It encodes CASRNAGARKNYGYTF.

For the CDR3, the DNA is TGTGCCAGCTCACCTCGGACTAGCGGGAGGTACAGCTCCTACAATGAGCAGTTCTTC. As protein: CASSPRTSGRYSSYNEQFF. The rearrangement joins TRBV18 to TRBJ2-1, with TRBD2 identical over 14 bases. This CDR3 spans 19 amino acids. Germline values: CDR1 KGHSH, CDR2 LQKENI. With V trimmed by 3 bases and J by 0 bases, 7 bases remained unmatched. The whole variable domain, remainder taken from reference TRBV18 and TRBJ2-1, is NAGVMQNPRHLVRRRGQEARLRCSPMKGHSHVYWYRQLPEEGLKFMVYLQKENIIDESGMPKERFSAEFPKEGPSILRIQQVVRGDSAAYFCASSPRTSGRYSSYNEQFFGPGTRLTVL.

This clone has just one count. This chain links TRBV30 with TRBJ2-3; D might be TRBD1 or TRBD2, each matching 5 bases. V was cut by 8 bases and J by 2 bases, with 17 bases left in between. CDR1 and CDR2 (germline): GTSNPN, SVGIG (reference sequence). CDR3 length equals 14 residues. CDR3 in DNA: TGTGCCGGAGAGGGAGACAGTTACACAGATACGCAGTATTTT. Translating gives CAGEGDSYTDTQYF.

This chain joins TRBV28 and TRBJ1-4; 12 nucleotides match TRBD1. The V gene's germline CDR1 is MDHEN and CDR2 SYDVKM. J lost 4 bases, V lost 2 bases, and 8 bases had no gene match. CDR3 length equals 18 residues. For the CDR3, the DNA is TGTGCCAGCAGTTTACGGGGACAGGGGGCTTCGGGTAATGAAAAACTGTTTTTT. Residues: CASSLRGQGASGNEKLFF.

The rearrangement links TRBV5-1 to TRBJ2-1; TRBD1 matches at 10 bases. The CDR3 is 15 amino acids. CDR1 is SGHRS, CDR2 YFSETQ, per germline. Losses at the gene ends were 4 bases for V and 8 bases for J; bases not matched to a gene: 9. The CDR3 here is CASSRNRDRGHEQFF. The CDR3 DNA reads TGCGCCAGCAGCCGGAACCGGGACAGGGGCCATGAGCAGTTCTTC.

The V gene is TRBV28, the J gene TRBJ1-4; D unresolved. The CDR3 spans 15 residues. The germline V gene has CDR1 MDHEN and CDR2 SYDVKM. Trimming took off 5 bases at V and 2 bases at J, with 12 bases between the two ends. The CDR3 spells CASSERLGTNEKLFF. The CDR3 bases are TGTGCCAGCAGTGAAAGGTTGGGGACTAATGAAAAACTGTTTTTT. Full variable domain (rest looked up from reference TRBV28 and TRBJ1-4): DVKVTQSSRYLVKRTGEKVFLECVQDMDHENMFWYRQDPGLGLRLIYFSYDVKMKEKGDIPEGYSVSREKKERFSLILESASTNQTSMYLCASSERLGTNEKLFFGSGTQLSVL.

The J gene is TRBJ1-2, the V gene TRBV4-3; D remains ambiguous. The CDR3 loop spans 16 amino acids. The V and J ends lost 2 bases and 7 bases respectively, with 20 bases between them. Per the germline V gene, CDR1 is LGHNA and CDR2 is YSLEER. CDR3 coding DNA: TGCGCCAGCAGCCAATCCCCTCTCAGGTCTGGGAGTGGCTACACCTTC. Translation: CASSQSPLRSGSGYTF.

The rearrangement links TRBV5-1 to TRBJ1-4, with D unresolved. The CDR3 length is 14 residues. The germline V gene has CDR1 SGHRS and CDR2 YFSETQ. The V end was cut by 6 bases, the J end by 7 bases, with 16 bases between. The CDR3 sequence: CASTVADVGEKLFF. Here the CDR3 DNA reads TGCGCCAGCACAGTTGCCGATGTGGGTGAAAAACTGTTTTTT.

This chain connects TRBV11-2 to TRBJ1-1, with D uncertain. CDR3 length equals 10 residues. The germline V gene has CDR1 SGHAT and CDR2 FQNNGV. V lost 6 bases and J 2 bases, leaving 1 base between the germline ends. CDR3 region: CASRNTEAFF. The CDR3 DNA reads as TGTGCCAGCAGAAACACTGAAGCTTTCTTT.

The genes are TRBV15 and TRBJ2-2; unclear D gene. Germline V gene lookup returns CDR1 LNHNV and CDR2 YYDKDF (reference sequence). This CDR3 is 16 amino acids long. With 2 bases removed from V and 2 bases from J, the gap between germline ends came to 12 bases. CDR3 sequence: CATSRRLVLNTGELFF. For the CDR3, the DNA is TGTGCCACCAGCAGACGTCTAGTCCTAAACACCGGGGAGCTGTTTTTT.

The chain employs TRBV5-5 and TRBJ2-2, with 8 bases that match TRBD1. Germline assignment: CDR1 SGHKS and CDR2 YYEKEE (reference sequence). With 6 bases clipped from V and 5 bases from J, the junction kept 9 bases outside the gene matches. The CDR3 spans 15 residues. CDR3 sequence: CASNLLNRGTGELFF. The CDR3 DNA reads as TGTGCCAGCAACCTACTTAACAGGGGGACCGGGGAGCTGTTTTTT.

Only one count was recorded for this clone. The chain recombines TRBV6-5 with TRBJ2-7; 8 bases map to TRBD2. This CDR3 is built from 14 residues. The germline gives CDR1 MNHEY, CDR2 SVGAGI. The trim removed 6 bases at V and 2 bases at J, leaving 6 bases unmatched. Here the CDR3 DNA reads TGTGCCAGCAGGCCACTAGCGGTTACCTACGAGCAGTACGTC. It encodes CASRPLAVTYEQYV.

V usage is TRBV2 and J usage is TRBJ1-3, with D maybe TRBD1 (5 bases). This CDR3 contains 14 residues. Trimming removed 6 bases at V and 3 bases at J, with 12 bases between. Germline loops: CDR1 SNHLY, CDR2 FYNNEI. CDR3 DNA sequence: TGTGCCAGCAGCGCTGGGGCACTTGGAAACACCATATATTTT. Translation: CASSAGALGNTIYF.

This chain joins TRBV7-9 and TRBJ2-1; possible D gene TRBD1, 5 bases. From germline, CDR1 is SEHNR and CDR2 FQNEAQ (reference sequence). V lost 5 bases, J lost 4 bases, and 9 bases lay in between. The CDR3 consists of 13 residues. CDR3 amino acids: CASSEGAYNEQFF. The CDR3 region has the DNA TGTGCCAGCAGCGAAGGGGCGTACAATGAGCAGTTCTTC.

V is TRBV7-3 and J is TRBJ1-1; 8 bases fit TRBD1. After removal of 5 bases from V and 4 bases from J, the junction contained 9 bases not matched to a gene. Looked up from germline, CDR1 is SGHTA and CDR2 is FQGTGA. This CDR3 is built from 15 residues. Here the CDR3 reads CASSPGGDRSTEAFF. The CDR3 DNA is TGTGCCAGCAGCCCCGGGGGGGACAGGTCCACTGAAGCTTTCTTT.

The chain carries TRBV4-3 and TRBJ2-5; D is unclear. Trimming removed 1 base at V and 1 base at J, with 7 bases between. The length of the CDR3 is 14 residues. CDR1 and CDR2 (germline): LGHNA, YSLEER. Here the CDR3 reads CASSQVHSQETQYF. CDR3 nucleotide sequence: TGCGCCAGCAGCCAAGTCCATAGCCAAGAGACCCAGTACTTC.

This chain links TRBV19 with TRBJ1-2; the D gene is possibly TRBD1 (5 bases). The CDR3 consists of 14 residues. The germline CDR1 and CDR2 sequences are LNHDA and SQIVND (reference sequence). V was clipped by 7 bases and J by 3 bases, with 15 bases between them. The CDR3 region has the DNA TGTGCCAGTATTAATACAGGACGGTACTATGGCTACACCTTC. This translates into CASINTGRYYGYTF.

This clone was seen more than once but under ten times. The chain links TRBV2 to TRBJ1-1, with a tentative D call TRBD1 (6 bases). From germline, CDR1 is SNHLY and CDR2 FYNNEI. The CDR3 covers 14 residues. V lost 6 bases to trimming and J lost 3 bases, with 14 bases between them. The CDR3 DNA is TGTGCCAGCAGGGGGAGGGGGTTAGACACTGAAGCTTTCTTT. Protein: CASRGRGLDTEAFF.

The chain links TRBV27 to TRBJ2-5; perhaps D is TRBD1 or TRBD2 (5 bases each). Germline values: CDR1 MNHEY, CDR2 SMNVEV (reference sequence). The CDR3 loop spans 15 amino acids. The ends were cut back, 7 bases at V and 5 bases at J, with 20 bases in the middle. The CDR3 here is CASTARAGTVETQYF. CDR3 in DNA: TGTGCCAGCACCGCCCGCGCAGGGACCGTTGAGACCCAGTACTTC.

V gene TRBV5-1 combines with J gene TRBJ2-5; 7 bases are a match to TRBD2. CDR3 size: 13 residues. The V gene end was trimmed by 7 bases and the J gene end by 5 bases; junction bases not matched to a gene: 8. Germline V gene sequence: CDR1 SGHRS, CDR2 YFSETQ. The CDR3 loop reads CASGDGGRETQYF. The CDR3 DNA reads as TGCGCCAGCGGTGACGGGGGGAGGGAGACCCAGTACTTC.

The rearrangement links TRBV18 to TRBJ2-6; D gene uncertain. Germline V gene lookup returns CDR1 KGHSH and CDR2 LQKENI. The CDR3 is made up of 13 amino acids. Trimming took 6 bases from V and 2 from J, leaving 5 bases between them. The CDR3 DNA is TGTGCCAGCTCCGGAACTGGGGCCAACGTCCTGACTTTC. Its translation: CASSGTGANVLTF.

The genes are TRBV3-1 (or the pseudogene TRBV3-2) and TRBJ2-7; D uncertain. The V end was cut by 6 bases, the J end by 2 bases, with 5 bases between. Germline lookup yields CDR1 LGHDT and CDR2 YNNKEL (reference sequence). CDR3 length equals 11 residues. The CDR3: CASSATYEQYF. The CDR3 bases are TGTGCCAGCAGTGCCACCTACGAGCAGTACTTC.

The chain links TRBV27 to TRBJ2-7; the D call may be TRBD1 or TRBD2 (6 bases each). Trimming cost V 6 bases and J 2 bases, with 20 bases left between them. The germline gives CDR1 MNHEY, CDR2 SMNVEV (reference sequence). The CDR3 sequence is 16 residues long. DNA for the CDR3: TGTGCCAGCAGACGGCAAGAGAGGGGGGCCGCCTACGAGCAGTACTTC. It translates to CASRRQERGAAYEQYF.